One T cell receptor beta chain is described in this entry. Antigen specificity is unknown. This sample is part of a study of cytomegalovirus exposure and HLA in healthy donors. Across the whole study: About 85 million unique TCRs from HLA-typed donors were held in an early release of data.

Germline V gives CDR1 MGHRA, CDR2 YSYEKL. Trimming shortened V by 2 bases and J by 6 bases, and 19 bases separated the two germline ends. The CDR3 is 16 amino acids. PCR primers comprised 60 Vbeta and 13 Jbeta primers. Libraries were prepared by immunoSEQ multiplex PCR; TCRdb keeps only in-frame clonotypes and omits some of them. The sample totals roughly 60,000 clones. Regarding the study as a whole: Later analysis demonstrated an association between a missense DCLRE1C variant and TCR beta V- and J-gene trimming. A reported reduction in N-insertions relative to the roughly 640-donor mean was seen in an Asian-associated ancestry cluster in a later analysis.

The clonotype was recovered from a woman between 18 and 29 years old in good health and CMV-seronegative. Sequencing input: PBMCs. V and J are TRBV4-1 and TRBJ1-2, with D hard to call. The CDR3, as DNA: TGCGCCAGCAGCCAACGTGCGTGGGCAAGGAATGATGGCTACACCTTC. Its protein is CASSQRAWARNDGYTF.